Below, 19 T cell receptor beta chains from the same sample are listed, as sequenced in a study of blood T cell repertoires in COVID-19. Repertoires were generated with immunoSEQ multiplex PCR, while TCRdb's copy carries only in-frame clones and drops some. The sample holds roughly 230,000 clones, roughly 80% seen once. Sequenced material: PBMCs or T cells enriched from blood (not recorded which). All receptors come from a man aged 50-60 years who had recovered from COVID-19.

J is TRBJ1-4 and V is TRBV5-1; 8 nucleotides agree with TRBD1. The CDR3 spans 14 residues. The germline gives CDR1 SGHRS, CDR2 YFSETQ. The V and J ends lost 5 bases and 6 bases, in that order; junction bases with no gene match: 6. DNA of the CDR3: TGCGCCAGCAGATATAAGGACAGGGATGAAAAACTGTTTTTT. Amino acid sequence: CASRYKDRDEKLFF.

V is TRBV7-8 and J is TRBJ2-5, with TRBD2 matching 7 bases. The V and J ends lost 7 bases and 5 bases, in that order; junction bases with no gene match: 19. The CDR3 contains 17 residues. Per germline, CDR1 SGHVS and CDR2 FQNEAQ. Written as DNA, the CDR3 is TGTGCCAGCATAGGAGGTGGGGGGGGTACCCTCGGGGAGACCCAGTACTTC. Translated: CASIGGGGGTLGETQYF.

The V gene is TRBV5-5, the J gene TRBJ2-5, with no clear D. Germline V gene sequence: CDR1 SGHKS, CDR2 YYEKEE (reference sequence). Trimming cost V 4 bases and J 1 base, with 11 bases left between them. This CDR3 contains 14 residues. CDR3 nucleotides: TGTGCCAGCAGCCCTACGGTACTCCAAGAGACCCAGTACTTC. This sequence encodes CASSPTVLQETQYF.

The chain couples TRBV7-3 to TRBJ2-2, with 10 bases matching TRBD2. The CDR3 contains 15 residues. Germline loops: CDR1 SGHTA, CDR2 FQGTGA. Trimming took 5 bases from V and 6 from J; bases not matched to a gene: 6. DNA for the CDR3: TGTGCCAGCAGCCCCAAGCTAGCGGGAGCCGGGGAGCTGTTTTTT. This gives the protein CASSPKLAGAGELFF.

The chain combines TRBV28 with TRBJ1-6; 10 bases agree with TRBD1. After removal of 6 bases from V and 10 bases from J, the junction contained 9 bases not matched to a gene. Germline V gene lookup returns CDR1 MDHEN and CDR2 SYDVKM. The CDR3 spans 15 residues. In DNA form, the CDR3 reads TGTGCCAGCAGCTTCCCCGGGACAGGGGCCTCACCCCTCCACTTT. This codes for CASSFPGTGASPLHF.

A few counts support this clone. This sequence joins TRBV20-1 and TRBJ2-7, with 7 bases aligning to TRBD2. After removal of 4 bases from V and 0 bases from J, the junction contained 15 bases not matched to a gene. Looked up from germline, CDR1 is DFQATT and CDR2 is SNEGSKA (reference sequence). This CDR3 region has 17 residues. The CDR3 DNA reads TGCAGTGCTACTGATGGGAGCGGGGCCCTTCGCTCCTACGAGCAGTACTTC. Encoded protein: CSATDGSGALRSYEQYF.

J is TRBJ2-6 and V is TRBV9; D possibly corresponds to TRBD1 (6 bases). The CDR3 is 17 residues long. CDR1 SGDLS and CDR2 YYNGEE come from the germline V gene. The V and J ends lost 3 bases and 2 bases respectively, with 15 bases between them. CDR3 in DNA: TGTGCCAGCAGCGAGGGACACCGTAACCCTGGGGCCAACGTCCTGACTTTC. Its translation: CASSEGHRNPGANVLTF.

At least ten counts were recorded for this clone. V gene TRBV7-2 combines with J gene TRBJ1-3; 8 nucleotides agree with TRBD1. Losses at the gene ends were 5 bases for V and 4 bases for J; bases not matched to a gene: 7. CDR1 is SGHTA, CDR2 FQGNSA, per germline. The CDR3 consists of 15 residues. The CDR3 DNA sequence: TGTGCCAGCAGCCCAGGGACAGGAAAAGGAAACACCATATATTTT. This gives the protein CASSPGTGKGNTIYF.

CDR3 bases: TGTGCCAGCAGTTTTGCCCCGACTAGGGAAAAGCATTTT. Translated, it gives CASSFAPTREKHF. The chain joins TRBV12-3 or TRBV12-4 to TRBJ1-5; unclear D gene. The length of the CDR3 is 13 residues. The V end lost 3 bases, the J end lost 14 bases, and 17 bases lay between the germline ends.

CDR3 nucleotide sequence: TGTGCCAGCAGGGCATTATGGGACACTACCAGCTCTGGGGCCAACGTCCTGACTTTC. It specifies CASRALWDTTSSGANVLTF. This chain uses TRBV3-1 (or the pseudogene TRBV3-2) with TRBJ2-6; tentatively, D is TRBD1 (6 bases). Germline V gene data show CDR1 as LGHDT and CDR2 as YNNKEL (reference sequence). V was pared by 6 bases and J by 0 bases, with 21 bases between. This CDR3 is 19 amino acids long.

This chain links TRBV2 with TRBJ2-2; the match to TRBD1 covers 10 bases. Per germline, CDR1 SNHLY and CDR2 FYNNEI. The CDR3 is 16 amino acids. V dropped 7 bases and J dropped 4; count of bases not matched to a gene: 9. The CDR3, as DNA: TGTGCCAGCACGCAGTTTGGACAGGGGGGCACCGGGGAGCTGTTTTTT. Translation gives CASTQFGQGGTGELFF.

The chain uses TRBV3-1 (or the pseudogene TRBV3-2) and TRBJ1-4, with D unresolved. The germline V gene encodes CDR1 LGHDT and CDR2 YNNKEL (reference sequence). V shed 3 bases and J shed 2 bases, with 10 bases lying between them. CDR3 length: 15 amino acids. The CDR3, as DNA: TGTGCCAGCAGCCATCTGTTGTCTACTAATGAAAAACTGTTTTTT. It yields the protein CASSHLLSTNEKLFF.

The chain employs TRBV18 and TRBJ1-6, with a weak D call TRBD1 (5 bases). In germline, CDR1 is KGHSH, CDR2 LQKENI. This CDR3 comprises 14 residues. V was clipped by 4 bases and J by 4 bases, with 8 bases between them. CDR3 nucleotides: TGTGCCAGCTCACGCGACAGTTATAATTCACCCCTCCACTTT. Amino acid sequence: CASSRDSYNSPLHF.

The table lists this clone with a few counts. The chain employs TRBV9 and TRBJ2-1; 7 nucleotides align to TRBD1. The CDR3 extends over 16 amino acids. The V and J ends lost 0 bases and 2 bases, in that order; junction bases with no gene match: 5. Germline CDR1 and CDR2: SGDLS and YYNGEE. The CDR3 DNA is TGTGCCAGCAGCGTAGAGGACAGGAGAGCCTACAATGAGCAGTTCTTC. Amino acids: CASSVEDRRAYNEQFF. Together with reference TRBV9 and TRBJ2-1, the CDR3 gives the full variable domain: DSGVTQTPKHLITATGQRVTLRCSPRSGDLSVYWYQQSLDQGLQFLIQYYNGEERAKGNILERFSAQQFPDLHSELNLSSLELGDSALYFCASSVEDRRAYNEQFFGPGTRLTVL.

The V gene is TRBV10-3, the J gene TRBJ1-4, with TRBD1 matching 11 bases. From germline, CDR1 is ENHRY and CDR2 SYGVKD. V dropped 0 bases and J dropped 7; count of bases not matched to a gene: 4. The CDR3 contains 16 residues. CDR3 loop: CAISESIGTGGEKLFF. In nucleotides, the CDR3 is TGTGCCATCAGTGAGTCGATTGGGACAGGGGGTGAAAAACTGTTTTTT.

The V and J genes are TRBV7-3 and TRBJ1-1; TRBD1 matches at 8 bases. The CDR3 runs 14 residues. V shed 3 bases, J shed 1 base, and the junction held 1 base outside the gene matches. Germline assignment: CDR1 SGHTA and CDR2 FQGTGA. CDR3 loop: CASSFGTGNTEAFF. In DNA, the CDR3 is TGTGCCAGCAGCTTCGGGACAGGGAACACTGAAGCTTTCTTT.

This chain uses TRBV5-4 with TRBJ1-2, with TRBD1 identical over 7 bases. The CDR3 runs to 17 residues. Germline V gene sequence: CDR1 SGHNT, CDR2 YYREEE (reference sequence). V lost 4 bases, J lost 3 bases, and 15 bases stayed unmatched. DNA for the CDR3: TGTGCCAGCAGCAAGCCAACTCCGACAGGGCCCTACTATGGCTACACCTTC. Its translation is CASSKPTPTGPYYGYTF.

The V call is TRBV30, the J call TRBJ1-5; 12 bases agree with TRBD1. This CDR3 spans 14 amino acids. Trimming removed 5 bases from V and 6 bases from J; junction bases left unmatched: 5. The germline CDR1 and CDR2 sequences are GTSNPN and SVGIG (reference sequence). As DNA, the CDR3 is TGTGCCTGGGCCGGGACAGGGGGCGGTCAGCCCCAGCATTTT. Encoded protein: CAWAGTGGGQPQHF.

V is TRBV14 and J is TRBJ1-6; D ambiguous. The V gene's germline CDR1 is SGHDN and CDR2 FVKESK. Trimming pared 4 bases from V and 9 bases from J, leaving 10 bases between. There are 13 residues in the CDR3. The CDR3 sequence is CASSRPGVSPLHF. The CDR3 DNA sequence: TGTGCCAGCAGCCGGCCCGGAGTTTCACCCCTCCACTTT. The full variable domain, in which reference TRBV14 and TRBJ1-6 provide the parts outside the CDR3, is EAGVTQFPSHSVIEKGQTVTLRCDPISGHDNLYWYRRVMGKEIKFLLHFVKESKQDESGMPNNRFLAERTGGTYSTLKVQPAELEDSGVYFCASSRPGVSPLHFGNGTRLTVT.